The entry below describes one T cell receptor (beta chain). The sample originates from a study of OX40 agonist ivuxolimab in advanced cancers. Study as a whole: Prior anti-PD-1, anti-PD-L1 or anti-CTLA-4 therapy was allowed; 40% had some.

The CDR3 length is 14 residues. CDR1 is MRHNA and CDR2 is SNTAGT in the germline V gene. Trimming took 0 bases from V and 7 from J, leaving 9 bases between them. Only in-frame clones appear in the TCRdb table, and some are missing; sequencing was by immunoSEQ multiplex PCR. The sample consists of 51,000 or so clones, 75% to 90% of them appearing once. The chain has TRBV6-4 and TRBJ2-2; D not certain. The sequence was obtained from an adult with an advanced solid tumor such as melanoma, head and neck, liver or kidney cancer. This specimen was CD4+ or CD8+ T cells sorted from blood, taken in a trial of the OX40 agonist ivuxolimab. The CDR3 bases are TGTGCCAGCAGTGACTCTGCGGATAGCGGGGAGCTGTTTTTT. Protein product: CASSDSADSGELFF.